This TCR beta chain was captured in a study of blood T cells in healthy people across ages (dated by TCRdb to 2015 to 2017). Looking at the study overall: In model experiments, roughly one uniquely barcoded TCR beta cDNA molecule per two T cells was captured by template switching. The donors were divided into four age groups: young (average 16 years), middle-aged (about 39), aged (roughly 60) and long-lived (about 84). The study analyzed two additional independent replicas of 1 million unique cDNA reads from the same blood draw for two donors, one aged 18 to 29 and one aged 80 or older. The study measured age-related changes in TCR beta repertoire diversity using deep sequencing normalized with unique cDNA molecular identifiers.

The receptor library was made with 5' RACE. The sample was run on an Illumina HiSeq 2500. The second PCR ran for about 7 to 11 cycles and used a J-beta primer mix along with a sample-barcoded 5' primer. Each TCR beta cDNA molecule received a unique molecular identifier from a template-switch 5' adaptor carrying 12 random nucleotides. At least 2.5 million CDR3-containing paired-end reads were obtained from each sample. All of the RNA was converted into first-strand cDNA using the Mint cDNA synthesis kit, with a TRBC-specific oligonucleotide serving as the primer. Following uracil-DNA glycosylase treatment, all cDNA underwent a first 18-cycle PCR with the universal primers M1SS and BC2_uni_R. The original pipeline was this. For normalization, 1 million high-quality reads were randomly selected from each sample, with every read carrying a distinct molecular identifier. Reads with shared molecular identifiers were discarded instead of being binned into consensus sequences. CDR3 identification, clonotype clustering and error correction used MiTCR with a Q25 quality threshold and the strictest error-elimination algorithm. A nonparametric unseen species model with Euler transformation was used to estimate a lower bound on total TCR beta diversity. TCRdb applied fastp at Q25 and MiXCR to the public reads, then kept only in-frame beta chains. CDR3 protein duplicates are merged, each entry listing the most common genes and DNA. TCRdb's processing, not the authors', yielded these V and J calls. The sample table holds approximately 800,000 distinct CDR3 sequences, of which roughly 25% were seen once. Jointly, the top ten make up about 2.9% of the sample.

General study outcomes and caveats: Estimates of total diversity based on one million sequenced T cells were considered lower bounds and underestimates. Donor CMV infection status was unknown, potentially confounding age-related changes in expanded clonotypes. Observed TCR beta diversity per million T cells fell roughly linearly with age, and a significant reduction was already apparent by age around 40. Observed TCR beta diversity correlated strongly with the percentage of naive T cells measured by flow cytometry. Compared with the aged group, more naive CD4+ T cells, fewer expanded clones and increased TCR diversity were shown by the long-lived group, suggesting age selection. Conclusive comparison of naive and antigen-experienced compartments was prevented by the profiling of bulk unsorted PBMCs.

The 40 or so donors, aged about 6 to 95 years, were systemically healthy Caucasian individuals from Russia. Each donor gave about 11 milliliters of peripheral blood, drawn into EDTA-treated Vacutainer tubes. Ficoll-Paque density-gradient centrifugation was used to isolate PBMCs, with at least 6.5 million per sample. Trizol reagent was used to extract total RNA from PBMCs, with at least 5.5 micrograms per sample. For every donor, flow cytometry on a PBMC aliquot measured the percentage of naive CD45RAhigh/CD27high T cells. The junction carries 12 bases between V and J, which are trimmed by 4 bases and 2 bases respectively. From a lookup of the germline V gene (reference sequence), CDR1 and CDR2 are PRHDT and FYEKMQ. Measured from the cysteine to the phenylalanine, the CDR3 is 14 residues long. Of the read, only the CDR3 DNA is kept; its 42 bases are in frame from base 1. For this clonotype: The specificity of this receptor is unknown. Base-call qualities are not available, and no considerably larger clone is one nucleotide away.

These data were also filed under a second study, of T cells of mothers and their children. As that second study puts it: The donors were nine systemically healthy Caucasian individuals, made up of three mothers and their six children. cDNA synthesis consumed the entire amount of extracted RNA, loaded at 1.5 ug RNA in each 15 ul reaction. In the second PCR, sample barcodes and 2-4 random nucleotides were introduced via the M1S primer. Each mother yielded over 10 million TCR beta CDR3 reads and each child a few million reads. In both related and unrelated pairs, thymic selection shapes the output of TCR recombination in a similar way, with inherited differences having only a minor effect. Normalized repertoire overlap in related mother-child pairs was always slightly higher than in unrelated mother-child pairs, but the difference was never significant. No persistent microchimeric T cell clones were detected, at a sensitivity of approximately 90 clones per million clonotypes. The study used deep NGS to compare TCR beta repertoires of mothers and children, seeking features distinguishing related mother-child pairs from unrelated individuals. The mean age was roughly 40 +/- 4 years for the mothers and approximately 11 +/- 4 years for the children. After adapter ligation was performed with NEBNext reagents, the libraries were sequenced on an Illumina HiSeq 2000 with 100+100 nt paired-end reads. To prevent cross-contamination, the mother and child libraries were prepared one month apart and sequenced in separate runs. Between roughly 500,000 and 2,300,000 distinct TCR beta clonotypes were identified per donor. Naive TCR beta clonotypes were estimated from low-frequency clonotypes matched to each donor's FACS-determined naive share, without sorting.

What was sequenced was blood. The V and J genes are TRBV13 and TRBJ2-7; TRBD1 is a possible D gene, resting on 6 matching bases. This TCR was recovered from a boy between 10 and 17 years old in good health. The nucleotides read TGTGCCAGCAGCTCCGACAGGATTACCTACGAGCAGTACTTC. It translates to CASSSDRITYEQYF.